The rows below give T cell receptor beta chains drawn from one sample of a study of shared clonotypes between healthy human individuals. Using immunoSEQ multiplex PCR, the repertoire was profiled, and TCRdb retains in-frame clones only, with some absent. The sample includes 550,000 to 600,000 clones, roughly 98% of them seen just once. Sequenced material: naive CD8+ T cells sorted from blood. These receptors originate from a man aged 25 to 45 in good health. Each CDR3 is given with its conserved first and last residue. The order of the fields is V gene, J gene, CDR3 protein.

TRBV4-3,TRBJ2-7,CASSQDAGQGAVEQYF
TRBV13,TRBJ2-7,CASSLAYRGGRLRVGNYEQYF
TRBV7-9,TRBJ2-7,CASRSVDRGQQYF
TRBV9,TRBJ1-1,CASGGQWHTEAFF
TRBV6-5,TRBJ2-1,CASTLLAGGRNEQFF
TRBV29-1,TRBJ1-1,CSVAKDSEAFF
TRBV7-2,TRBJ2-1,CASRPNPSNEQFF
TRBV2,TRBJ1-1,CASKGKHEAFF
TRBV29-1,TRBJ2-5,CSVVWGGQGTQETQYF
TRBV13,TRBJ2-7,CASSYAAAATYEQYF